These T cell receptor beta chains were read from a single sample in a study of CD8 T cells in Susac syndrome. MiXCR was run by TCRdb on the immunoSEQ multiplex PCR reads, yielding one entry per CDR3 protein. This table holds 160,000 or so distinct CDR3 sequences, 85% to 95% found once. Specimen: CD4+ T cells from PBMCs. The receptors stem from a human donor in good health. Both conserved end residues are part of each CDR3. Fields, in order: V gene, clone size, J gene, D gene, CDR3 protein, CDR3 DNA. D genes are given only for firm matches. Clone size appears in some rows only: once, few, many, or a class for an expanded clone.

TRBV20-1,.,TRBJ2-5,TRBD2,CSARDLAGGRETQYF,TGCAGTGCTAGAGATCTCGCGGGGGGGCGCGAGACCCAGTACTTC
TRBV2,.,TRBJ2-1,.,CASSDRYQLRTFHEQFF,TGTGCCAGCAGTGATAGATACCAACTTCGGACATTCCATGAGCAGTTCTTC
TRBV27,.,TRBJ1-2,.,CASSLRYSGSYGYTF,TGTGCCAGCAGTTTGCGGTACTCAGGGAGCTATGGCTACACCTTC
TRBV29-1,.,TRBJ2-1,.,CSTWGHPVSYNEQFF,TGCAGTACCTGGGGGCACCCCGTCTCCTACAATGAGCAGTTCTTC
TRBV14,.,TRBJ2-5,.,CASSQVAGRAQTQYF,TGTGCCAGCAGCCAAGTCGCTGGCAGGGCGCAGACCCAGTACTTC
TRBV5-1,.,TRBJ2-5,.,CASSPRGVKGQETQYF,TGCGCCAGCAGCCCGCGTGGGGTAAAGGGCCAAGAGACCCAGTACTTC
TRBV6-5,.,TRBJ1-2,TRBD1,CASSRTTGGGYTF,TGTGCCAGCAGCCGAACGACAGGGGGTGGCTACACCTTC
TRBV29-1,.,TRBJ1-5,TRBD1,CSVTGTGNLGPQHF,TGCAGCGTGACCGGGACAGGGAATCTCGGGCCCCAGCATTTT
TRBV7-3,.,TRBJ2-3,.,CASSVGNGPGTDTQYF,TGTGCCAGCAGCGTGGGGAATGGACCGGGGACAGATACGCAGTATTTT
TRBV3-1,.,TRBJ2-3,.,CASSPLEGVSADTQYF,TGTGCCAGCAGCCCCCTCGAGGGCGTTAGTGCAGATACGCAGTATTTT
TRBV20-1,.,TRBJ1-2,.,CSARSGNNYGYTF,TGCAGTGCTAGGTCAGGGAATAACTATGGCTACACCTTC
TRBV29-1,.,TRBJ1-1,.,CSVEENQGTEAFF,TGCAGCGTTGAAGAGAACCAGGGAACTGAAGCTTTCTTT
TRBV5-1,.,TRBJ1-1,.,CASSFGGGMNTEAFF,TGCGCCAGCAGCTTCGGAGGGGGGATGAACACTGAAGCTTTCTTT
TRBV20-1,.,TRBJ1-1,TRBD1,CSARRIGQGAEAFF,TGCAGTGCTAGACGGATCGGACAGGGAGCTGAAGCTTTCTTT
TRBV7-2,.,TRBJ1-1,.,CASSKITNTEAFF,TGTGCCAGCAGCAAGATTACGAACACTGAAGCTTTCTTT
TRBV3-1,.,TRBJ1-1,.,CASSQGLSYTEAFF,TGTGCCAGCAGCCAAGGTCTATCCTACACTGAAGCTTTCTTT
TRBV7-8,.,TRBJ2-2,.,CASSPSLGLFF,TGTGCCAGCAGCCCTTCGTTAGGGCTGTTTTTT
TRBV19,.,TRBJ2-5,.,CASRRRLGVQETQYF,TGTGCCAGTCGTCGGCGGCTTGGGGTCCAAGAGACCCAGTACTTC
TRBV30,.,TRBJ1-6,TRBD1,CAWSVTQGDSPLHF,TGTGCCTGGAGTGTAACCCAGGGGGATTCACCCCTCCACTTT
TRBV7-9,.,TRBJ2-3,TRBD2,CASGGGVSSTDTQYF,TGTGCCAGCGGCGGGGGAGTCTCTAGCACAGATACGCAGTATTTT
TRBV7-2,.,TRBJ2-7,.,CASSLDRARAYEQYF,TGTGCCAGCAGCTTAGATCGCGCCCGGGCCTACGAGCAGTACTTC
TRBV19,.,TRBJ1-5,.,CASSDDQPQHF,TGTGCCAGTAGTGACGATCAGCCCCAGCATTTT
TRBV3-1,.,TRBJ2-2,.,CASSRGPDRELFF,TGTGCCAGCAGCCGTGGGCCCGATCGGGAGCTGTTTTTT
TRBV19,.,TRBJ2-6,.,CASTFSGANVLTF,TGTGCCAGCACCTTCTCTGGGGCCAACGTCCTGACTTTC
TRBV24-1,once,TRBJ2-3,.,CATSDSQGKGSTDTQYF,TGTGCCACCAGTGATTCCCAGGGGAAAGGGAGCACAGATACGCAGTATTTT
TRBV5-1,.,TRBJ2-6,.,CASSPLTATGANVLTF,TGCGCCAGCAGCCCACTCACTGCTACTGGGGCCAACGTCCTGACTTTC
TRBV4-1,.,TRBJ1-1,.,CASSQGEVQRTEAFF,TGCGCCAGCAGCCAAGGCGAGGTTCAACGCACTGAAGCTTTCTTT
TRBV5-1,.,TRBJ2-6,TRBD1,CASSYRTGGTGANVLTF,TGCGCCAGCAGCTACCGGACAGGGGGGACTGGGGCCAACGTCCTGACTTTC
TRBV6-5,.,TRBJ2-7,TRBD1,CASSRPGTGSYEQYF,TGTGCCAGCAGTAGACCCGGGACAGGTAGTTACGAGCAGTACTTC
TRBV11-2,.,TRBJ2-7,TRBD1,CASSPSGQGAYEQYF,TGTGCCAGCAGCCCCTCGGGACAGGGCGCCTACGAGCAGTACTTC
TRBV9,.,TRBJ2-2,TRBD1,CASSVQQGVGELFF,TGTGCCAGCAGCGTCCAACAGGGGGTCGGGGAGCTGTTTTTT
TRBV7-9,.,TRBJ1-1,.,CASSLDRIRGGSTEAFF,TGTGCCAGCAGCTTAGATCGGATCCGGGGAGGGAGCACTGAAGCTTTCTTT
TRBV30,.,TRBJ2-3,TRBD1,CAWRGTGRGVTQYF,TGTGCCTGGAGGGGGACAGGCCGCGGAGTTACGCAGTATTTT
TRBV29-1,.,TRBJ2-7,.,CSVEEATGPYEQYF,TGCAGCGTTGAGGAGGCGACGGGTCCCTACGAGCAGTACTTC
TRBV5-1,.,TRBJ1-6,TRBD1,CASSRTGQNSPLHF,TGCGCCAGCAGCAGGACGGGACAGAATTCACCCCTCCACTTT
TRBV18,.,TRBJ2-5,.,CASSPRLAEETQYF,TGTGCCAGCTCACCACGCTTAGCGGAAGAGACCCAGTACTTC
TRBV14,.,TRBJ2-3,TRBD2,CASSPRLAARADTQYF,TGTGCCAGCAGCCCTCGACTAGCGGCCCGCGCAGATACGCAGTATTTT
TRBV11-2,.,TRBJ1-2,.,CASSLEGGSPYGYTF,TGTGCCAGCAGCTTAGAGGGAGGTAGTCCCTATGGCTACACCTTC
TRBV27,.,TRBJ1-1,TRBD1,CASSPRGWNTEAFF,TGTGCCAGCAGTCCCAGGGGGTGGAACACTGAAGCTTTCTTT
TRBV5-1,.,TRBJ2-1,.,CASSFNLAYEQFF,TGCGCCAGCAGCTTCAACCTAGCCTATGAGCAGTTCTTC
TRBV6-6,once,TRBJ1-2,.,CASSSAGYNYGYTF,TGTGCCAGCAGTTCAGCAGGATACAACTATGGCTACACCTTC
TRBV19,.,TRBJ2-1,.,CASSGGMDEQFF,TGTGCCAGTAGCGGGGGAATGGATGAGCAGTTCTTC
TRBV7-3,.,TRBJ2-7,.,CASSPRGDTYEQYF,TGTGCCAGCAGCCCACGGGGGGACACCTACGAGCAGTACTTC
TRBV29-1,.,TRBJ2-3,.,CSVGGGRRDTQYF,TGCAGCGTTGGAGGGGGGAGGAGAGATACGCAGTATTTT
TRBV6-6,.,TRBJ2-4,TRBD1,CASSPSDRAGNIQYF,TGTGCCAGCAGTCCCTCGGACAGGGCCGGCAACATTCAGTACTTC
TRBV29-1,.,TRBJ2-3,.,CSVVGRGRADTQYF,TGCAGCGTTGTAGGGCGGGGTCGGGCAGATACGCAGTATTTT